The 26 T cell receptor beta chains in this list originate from one sample, sequenced in a study of cytomegalovirus exposure and HLA in healthy donors. It was with 60 Vbeta and 13 Jbeta primers that the PCR ran. Sequencing used immunoSEQ multiplex PCR; TCRdb keeps in-frame clones, though not all of them. The sample records around 190,000 clones, approximately 78% being singletons. Input material: PBMCs. The receptors originated from a woman in her twenties or thirties in good health and CMV-seropositive.

This chain connects TRBV6-6 to TRBJ1-2; possible D gene TRBD1, 5 bases. The V end was cut by 0 bases, the J end by 8 bases, with 10 bases between. The germline V gene has CDR1 MNHNY and CDR2 SVGAGI (reference sequence). The CDR3 spans 13 residues. The CDR3 DNA reads TGTGCCAGCAGTTACTCCGGGGGTGGAGGCTACACCTTC. Amino acid sequence: CASSYSGGGGYTF.

CDR3 residues: CAISAGSSYNSPLHF. As DNA, the CDR3 is TGTGCCATCAGTGCCGGGAGCTCCTATAATTCACCCCTCCACTTT. This sequence joins TRBV10-3 and TRBJ1-6; D unresolved. Germline V lookup: CDR1 ENHRY, CDR2 SYGVKD. The CDR3 is 15 residues long. The V end lost 4 bases, the J end lost 0 bases, and 7 bases lay between the germline ends.

The V gene is TRBV11-2, the J gene TRBJ1-3; D perhaps matches TRBD1 (5 bases). The CDR3 totals 16 residues. The germline CDR1 and CDR2 sequences are SGHAT and FQNNGV. The V and J ends lost 0 bases and 0 bases respectively, with 9 bases between them. Written as DNA, the CDR3 is TGTGCCAGCAGCTTAGATTCTAGGGGCTCTGGAAACACCATATATTTT. This translates into CASSLDSRGSGNTIYF.

The chain joins TRBV7-9 to TRBJ2-7; TRBD2 agrees at 7 bases. The CDR3 consists of 16 residues. The V and J ends lost 5 bases and 1 base, in that order; junction bases with no gene match: 11. Germline V gene data show CDR1 as SEHNR and CDR2 as FQNEAQ (reference sequence). The CDR3 region has the DNA TGTGCCAGCAGCCCAACCCCTAGCGGTAGGTCCTACGAGCAGTACTTC. Translation: CASSPTPSGRSYEQYF. The whole variable domain, remainder taken from reference TRBV7-9 and TRBJ2-7, is DTGVSQNPRHKITKRGQNVTFRCDPISEHNRLYWYRQTLGQGPEFLTYFQNEAQLEKSRLLSDRFSAERPKGSFSTLEIQRTEQGDSAMYLCASSPTPSGRSYEQYFGPGTRLTVT.

This chain joins TRBV2 and TRBJ2-6; maybe TRBD2 (6 bases). Germline V gene sequence: CDR1 SNHLY, CDR2 FYNNEI. V gave up 4 bases and J gave up 4 bases, with 14 bases separating them. This CDR3 region has 16 residues. The CDR3 spells CASSGIQGRGANVLTF. DNA for the CDR3: TGTGCCAGCAGTGGGATCCAAGGGAGGGGGGCCAACGTCCTGACTTTC.

The V gene is TRBV7-9, the J gene TRBJ2-1, with 10 bases lining up with TRBD2. This CDR3 is 16 amino acids long. With 3 bases clipped from V and 5 bases from J, the junction kept 7 bases outside the gene matches. Germline V gene sequence: CDR1 SEHNR, CDR2 FQNEAQ (reference sequence). The CDR3 DNA follows: TGTGCCAGCAGCTTTAAACTAGCGGGGCCAAACAATGAGCAGTTCTTC. Residues: CASSFKLAGPNNEQFF.

The CDR3 DNA reads TGTGCCAGCAGCCCCGGACAGGGGGGCACAGATACGCAGTATTTT. The encoded protein is CASSPGQGGTDTQYF. The V call is TRBV7-9, the J call TRBJ2-3, with TRBD1 matching over 10 bases. V dropped 5 bases and J dropped 1; count of bases not matched to a gene: 3. CDR1 is SEHNR and CDR2 is FQNEAQ in the germline V gene (reference sequence). The CDR3 is 15 residues long.

The chain joins TRBV7-9 to TRBJ2-3, with D tentatively TRBD1 (6 bases). Germline CDR1 is SEHNR and CDR2 is FQNEAQ (reference sequence). This CDR3 has 14 residues. With 2 bases removed from V and 2 bases from J, the gap between germline ends came to 8 bases. The CDR3 nucleotides read TGTGCCAGCAGCTTAACAGGGTACACAGATACGCAGTATTTT. It codes for CASSLTGYTDTQYF.

The chain employs TRBV6-5 and TRBJ2-1; 7 bases are a match to TRBD2. This CDR3 region has 13 residues. Germline CDR1 and CDR2: MNHEY and SVGAGI. The trim removed 2 bases at V and 9 bases at J, leaving 4 bases unmatched. The CDR3 protein is CASSYVAGVEQFF. The DNA for the CDR3 is TGTGCCAGCAGTTACGTGGCGGGGGTTGAGCAGTTCTTC.

The chain employs TRBV15 and TRBJ2-3, with TRBD2 as a possible D gene (6 bases). Germline V gives CDR1 LNHNV, CDR2 YYDKDF (reference sequence). Trimming removed 0 bases at V and 2 bases at J, with 9 bases between. This CDR3 is built from 15 residues. Here the CDR3 DNA reads TGTGCCACCAGCAGAGAAGGAGGGGACACAGATACGCAGTATTTT. This translates into CATSREGGDTDTQYF.

This chain joins TRBV9 and TRBJ1-1, with D possibly TRBD1 on 6 matching bases. This CDR3 comprises 17 residues. The V gene lost 4 bases and the J gene lost 1 base, with 20 bases spanning the gap. The germline V gene has CDR1 SGDLS and CDR2 YYNGEE. CDR3 sequence (DNA): TGTGCCAGCAGCCCCCACTTACAACTGACAGGGAACACTGAAGCTTTCTTT. It translates to CASSPHLQLTGNTEAFF.

The chain is built from TRBV2 and TRBJ1-3; D unclear. CDR3 length equals 14 residues. Trimming removed 5 bases from V and 3 bases from J, with 11 bases in between. Germline CDR1 reads SNHLY; CDR2 reads FYNNEI. Here the CDR3 DNA reads TGTGCCAGCAGTCCGGGAATACGTGGAAACACCATATATTTT. This translates into CASSPGIRGNTIYF.

V and J are TRBV27 and TRBJ2-5; 9 positions agree with TRBD2. Germline V gene data show CDR1 as MNHEY and CDR2 as SMNVEV (reference sequence). With V trimmed by 3 bases and J by 5 bases, 7 bases remained unmatched. The CDR3 sequence is 15 residues long. CDR3 in DNA: TGTGCCAGCAGTTTTCAGCGGGGGGTAGGTGAGACCCAGTACTTC. Amino acids: CASSFQRGVGETQYF.

V usage is TRBV6-6 and J usage is TRBJ2-7; 9 nucleotides agree with TRBD1. This CDR3 contains 16 residues. The V and J ends lost 6 bases and 5 bases, in that order; junction bases with no gene match: 14. Germline CDR1 MNHNY, CDR2 SVGAGI (reference sequence). CDR3 nucleotide sequence: TGTGCCAGCAGCAAAAGGGACAGGGTGGATGGGAACGAGCAGTACTTC. This codes for CASSKRDRVDGNEQYF.

The CDR3 protein is CASSVLDQPQHF. CDR3 DNA sequence: TGTGCCAGCAGTGTTCTAGATCAGCCCCAGCATTTT. The genes are TRBV2 and TRBJ1-5; D gene ambiguous. The CDR3 loop spans 12 amino acids. CDR1 SNHLY and CDR2 FYNNEI come from the germline V gene. Trimming removed 4 bases at V and 5 bases at J, with 6 bases between.

The chain combines TRBV11-3 with TRBJ1-1; D call uncertain. Trimming left V 6 bases short and J 1 base short, with 18 bases between. The CDR3 has 16 amino acids. CDR1 SGHNT and CDR2 YENEEA come from the germline V gene. The CDR3 loop reads CASSGVPPAGNTEAFF. CDR3 DNA sequence: TGTGCCAGCAGTGGTGTACCTCCAGCGGGGAACACTGAAGCTTTCTTT. The variable domain in full, with the rest retrieved from reference TRBV11-3 and TRBJ1-1, is EAGVVQSPRYKIIEKKQPVAFWCNPISGHNTLYWYLQNLGQGPELLIRYENEEAVDDSQLPKDRFSAERLKGVDSTLKIQPAELGDSAVYLCASSGVPPAGNTEAFFGQGTRLTVV.

As to this clone: This same CDR3 is encoded by further DNA sequences in the sample. This chain connects TRBV7-9 to TRBJ2-5, with D possibly matching TRBD2 (6 bases). This CDR3 is built from 14 residues. The germline CDR1 and CDR2 sequences are SEHNR and FQNEAQ (reference sequence). Trimming took off 3 bases at V and 1 base at J, with 9 bases between the two ends. For the CDR3, the DNA is TGTGCCAGCAGCTTGGGCGGGGCCCAAGAGACCCAGTACTTC. Its protein product is CASSLGGAQETQYF.

The chain recombines TRBV28 with TRBJ1-1; maybe TRBD1 (6 bases). V lost 2 bases and J lost 1, with 11 bases in between. Germline V lookup: CDR1 MDHEN, CDR2 SYDVKM. This CDR3 region has 15 residues. CDR3 residues: CASSLGQSANTEAFF. In nucleotides, the CDR3 is TGTGCCAGCAGTTTAGGACAGTCGGCGAACACTGAAGCTTTCTTT.

The chain joins TRBV6-5 to TRBJ2-2; D is uncertain. The CDR3 length is 14 residues. Germline CDR1 reads MNHEY; CDR2 reads SVGAGI. Trimming shortened V by 7 bases and J by 1 base, and 10 bases separated the two germline ends. CDR3 sequence reads: CASKWQLNTGELFF. The DNA for the CDR3 is TGTGCCAGCAAATGGCAGTTGAACACCGGGGAGCTGTTTTTT.

The V call is TRBV7-8, the J call TRBJ2-5, with D perhaps TRBD1 (6 bases). The CDR3 runs 14 residues. The germline V and J ends were trimmed by 5 bases and 2 bases, with 12 bases remaining between them. Germline assignment: CDR1 SGHVS and CDR2 FQNEAQ. The CDR3 loop reads CASSPGQLQETQYF. The CDR3 DNA reads as TGTGCCAGCAGCCCAGGACAGTTACAAGAGACCCAGTACTTC.

The chain uses TRBV9 and TRBJ2-7; D perhaps matches TRBD2 (5 bases). The CDR3 spans 14 residues. From germline, CDR1 is SGDLS and CDR2 YYNGEE. V lost 0 bases and J lost 6, with 13 bases in between. CDR3 residues: CASSVVRDRGEQYF. The CDR3 DNA is TGTGCCAGCAGCGTAGTACGGGATCGAGGCGAGCAGTACTTC.

The V call is TRBV4-3, the J call TRBJ2-1, with D maybe TRBD2 (5 bases). Germline CDR1 is LGHNA and CDR2 is YSLEER. V was cut by 3 bases and J by 5 bases, with 11 bases left in between. The CDR3 sequence is 14 residues long. The CDR3 DNA sequence: TGCGCCAGCAGCCAGAACTGGGAGAACAATGAGCAGTTCTTC. Amino acid sequence: CASSQNWENNEQFF.

This clone was seen a few times. The chain is built from TRBV5-4 and TRBJ1-6; 8 nucleotides align to TRBD1. The V and J ends lost 0 bases and 7 bases, in that order; junction bases with no gene match: 6. CDR1 and CDR2 from the germline V gene are SGHNT and YYREEE (reference sequence). CDR3 length: 16 residues. The DNA for the CDR3 is TGTGCCAGCAGCTTGGCCCCGGGACAGGCAAATTCACCCCTCCACTTT. It encodes CASSLAPGQANSPLHF. Looking up the rest from reference TRBV5-4 and TRBJ1-6 gives the full variable domain: ETGVTQSPTHLIKTRGQQVTLRCSSQSGHNTVSWYQQALGQGPQFIFQYYREEENGRGNFPPRFSGLQFPNYSSELNVNALELDDSALYLCASSLAPGQANSPLHFGNGTRLTVT.

This clone was picked up a small number of times. This CDR3 is also generated by other DNA sequences in the sample. The genes are TRBV19 and TRBJ1-1, with D possibly matching TRBD1 (6 bases). Trimming cost V 3 bases and J 6 bases, with 14 bases left between them. This CDR3 spans 14 amino acids. In germline, CDR1 is LNHDA, CDR2 SQIVND (reference sequence). CDR3 residues: CASSIGRGGPEAFF. The CDR3 DNA sequence: TGTGCCAGTAGTATTGGCAGGGGTGGGCCTGAAGCTTTCTTT.

CDR3 sequence: CASSFRGRGTQYF. CDR3 nucleotide sequence: TGTGCCAGCAGTTTTAGGGGGCGAGGGACCCAGTACTTC. The chain recombines TRBV28 with TRBJ2-5; 7 bases agree with TRBD1. Germline CDR1 reads MDHEN; CDR2 reads SYDVKM. V was clipped by 3 bases and J by 7 bases; unmatched bases: 5. The CDR3 extends over 13 amino acids.

The CDR3 coding sequence is TGTGCCAGCAGCCTCGGGACTAGCGTTCTAGATACGCAGTATTTT. Amino acid sequence: CASSLGTSVLDTQYF. The rearrangement uses TRBV9 and TRBJ2-3; 10 bases are shared with TRBD2. CDR3 length: 15 amino acids. Per the germline V gene, CDR1 is SGDLS and CDR2 is YYNGEE. Trimming removed 4 bases from V and 5 bases from J; junction bases left unmatched: 7. Supplemented by reference TRBV9 and TRBJ2-3, the full variable domain reads DSGVTQTPKHLITATGQRVTLRCSPRSGDLSVYWYQQSLDQGLQFLIQYYNGEERAKGNILERFSAQQFPDLHSELNLSSLELGDSALYFCASSLGTSVLDTQYFGPGTRLTVL.